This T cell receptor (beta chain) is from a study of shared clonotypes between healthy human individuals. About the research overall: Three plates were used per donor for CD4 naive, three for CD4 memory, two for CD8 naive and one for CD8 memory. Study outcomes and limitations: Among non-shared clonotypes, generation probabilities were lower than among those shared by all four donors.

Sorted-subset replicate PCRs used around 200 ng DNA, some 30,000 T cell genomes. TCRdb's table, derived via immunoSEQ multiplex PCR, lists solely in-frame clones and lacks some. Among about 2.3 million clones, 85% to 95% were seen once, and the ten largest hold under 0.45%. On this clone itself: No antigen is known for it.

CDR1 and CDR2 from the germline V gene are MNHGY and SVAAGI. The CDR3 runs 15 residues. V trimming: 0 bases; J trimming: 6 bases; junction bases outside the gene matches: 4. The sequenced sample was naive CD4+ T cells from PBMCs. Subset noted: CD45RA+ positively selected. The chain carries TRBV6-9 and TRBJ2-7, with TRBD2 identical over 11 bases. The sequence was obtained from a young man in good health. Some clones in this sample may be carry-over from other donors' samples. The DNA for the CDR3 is TGTGCCAGCAGTTATTCTAGCGGGAGGGCATCCGAGCAGTACTTC. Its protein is CASSYSSGRASEQYF.